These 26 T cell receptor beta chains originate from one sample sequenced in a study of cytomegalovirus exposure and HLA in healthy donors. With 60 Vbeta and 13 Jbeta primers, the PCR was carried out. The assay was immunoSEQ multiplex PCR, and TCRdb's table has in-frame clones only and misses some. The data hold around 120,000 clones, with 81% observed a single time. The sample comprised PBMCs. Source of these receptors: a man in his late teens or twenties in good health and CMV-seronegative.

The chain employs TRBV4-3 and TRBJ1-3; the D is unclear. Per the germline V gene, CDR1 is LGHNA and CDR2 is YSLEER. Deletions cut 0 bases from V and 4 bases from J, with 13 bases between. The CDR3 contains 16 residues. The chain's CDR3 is CASSQDGQVEGNTIYF. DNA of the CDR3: TGCGCCAGCAGCCAAGATGGCCAGGTCGAGGGAAACACCATATATTTT.

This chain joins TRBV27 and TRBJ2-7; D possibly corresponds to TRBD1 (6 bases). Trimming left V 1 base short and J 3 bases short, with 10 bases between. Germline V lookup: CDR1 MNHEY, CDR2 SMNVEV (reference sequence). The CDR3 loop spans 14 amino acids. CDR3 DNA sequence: TGTGCCAGCAGTTTATTGGGGGCAGGCTACGAGCAGTACTTC. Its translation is CASSLLGAGYEQYF.

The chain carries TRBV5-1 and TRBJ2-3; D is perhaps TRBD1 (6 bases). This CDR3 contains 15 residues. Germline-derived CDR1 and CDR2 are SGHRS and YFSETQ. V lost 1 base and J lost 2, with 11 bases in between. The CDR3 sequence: CASSLRMGATDTQYF. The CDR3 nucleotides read TGCGCCAGCAGCTTGAGGATGGGGGCCACAGATACGCAGTATTTT.

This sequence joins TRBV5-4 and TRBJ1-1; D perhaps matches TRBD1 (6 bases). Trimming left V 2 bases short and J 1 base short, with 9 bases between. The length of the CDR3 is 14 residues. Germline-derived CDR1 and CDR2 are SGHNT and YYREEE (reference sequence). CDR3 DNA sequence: TGTGCCAGCAGCTTAGGGGGAAAGAACACTGAAGCTTTCTTT. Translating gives CASSLGGKNTEAFF.

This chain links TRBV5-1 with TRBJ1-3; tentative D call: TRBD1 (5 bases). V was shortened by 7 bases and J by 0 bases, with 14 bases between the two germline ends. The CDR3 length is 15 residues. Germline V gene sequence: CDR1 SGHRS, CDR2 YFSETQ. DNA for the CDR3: TGCGCCAGCGCTTGGGGGGAGTCCTCTGGAAACACCATATATTTT. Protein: CASAWGESSGNTIYF.

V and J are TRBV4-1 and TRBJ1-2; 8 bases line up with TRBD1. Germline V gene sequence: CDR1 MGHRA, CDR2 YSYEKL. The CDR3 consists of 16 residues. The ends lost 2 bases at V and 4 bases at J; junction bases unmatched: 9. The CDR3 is CASSQTGTGVLYGYTF. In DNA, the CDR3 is TGCGCCAGCAGCCAAACCGGGACAGGAGTTCTCTATGGCTACACCTTC.

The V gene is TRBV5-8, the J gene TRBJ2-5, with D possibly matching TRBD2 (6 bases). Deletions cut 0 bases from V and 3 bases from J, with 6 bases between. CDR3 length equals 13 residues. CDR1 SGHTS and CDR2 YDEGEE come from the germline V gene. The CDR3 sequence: CASSLVAEETQYF. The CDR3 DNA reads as TGTGCCAGCAGCTTGGTAGCGGAAGAGACCCAGTACTTC. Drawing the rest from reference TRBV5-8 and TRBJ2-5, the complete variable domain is EAGVTQSPTHLIKTRGQQATLRCSPISGHTSVYWYQQALGLGLQFLLWYDEGEERNRGNFPPRFSGRQFPNYSSELNVNALELEDSALYLCASSLVAEETQYFGPGTRLLVL.

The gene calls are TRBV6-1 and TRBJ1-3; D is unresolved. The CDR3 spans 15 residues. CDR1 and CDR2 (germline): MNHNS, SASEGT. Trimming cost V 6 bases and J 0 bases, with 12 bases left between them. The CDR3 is CASREEGSSGNTIYF. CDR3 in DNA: TGTGCCAGCAGGGAGGAGGGATCCTCTGGAAACACCATATATTTT.

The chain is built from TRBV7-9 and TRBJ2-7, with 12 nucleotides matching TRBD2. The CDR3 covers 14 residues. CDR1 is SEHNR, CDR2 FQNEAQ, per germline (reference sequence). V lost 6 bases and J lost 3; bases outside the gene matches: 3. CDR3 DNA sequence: TGTGCCAGCAGTCTAGCGGGGGGGGGCTACGAGCAGTACTTC. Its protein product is CASSLAGGGYEQYF.

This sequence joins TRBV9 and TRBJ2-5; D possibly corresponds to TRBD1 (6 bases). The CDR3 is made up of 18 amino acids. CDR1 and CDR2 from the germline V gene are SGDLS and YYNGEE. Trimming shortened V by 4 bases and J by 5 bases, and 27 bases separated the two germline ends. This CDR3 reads CASSPRLQGNRVSETQYF. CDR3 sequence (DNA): TGTGCCAGCAGCCCCCGATTGCAGGGTAACAGGGTGAGCGAGACCCAGTACTTC.

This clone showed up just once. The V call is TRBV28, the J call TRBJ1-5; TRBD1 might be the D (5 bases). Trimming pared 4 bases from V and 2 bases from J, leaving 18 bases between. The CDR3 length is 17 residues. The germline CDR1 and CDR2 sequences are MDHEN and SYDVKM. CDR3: CASSWGMARVGNQPQHF. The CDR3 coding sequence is TGTGCCAGCAGTTGGGGTATGGCCAGGGTCGGCAATCAGCCCCAGCATTTT.

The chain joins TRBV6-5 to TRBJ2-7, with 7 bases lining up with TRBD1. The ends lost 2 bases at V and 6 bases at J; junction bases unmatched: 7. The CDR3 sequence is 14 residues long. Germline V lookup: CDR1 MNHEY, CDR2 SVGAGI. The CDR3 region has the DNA TGTGCCAGCAGTTACGACAGGGTTATCAGCGAGCAGTACTTC. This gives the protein CASSYDRVISEQYF.

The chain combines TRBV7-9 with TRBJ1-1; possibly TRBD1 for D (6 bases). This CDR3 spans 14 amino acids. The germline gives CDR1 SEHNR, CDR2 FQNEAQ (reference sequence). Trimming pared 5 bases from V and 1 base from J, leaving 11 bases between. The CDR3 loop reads CASSPKDRNTEAFF. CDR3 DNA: TGTGCCAGCAGCCCAAAGGACAGGAACACTGAAGCTTTCTTT.

CDR3 sequence: CASSNPRTGLYEQYF. The DNA for the CDR3 is TGTGCCAGCAGCAACCCCCGGACAGGGCTGTACGAGCAGTACTTC. This chain joins TRBV7-8 and TRBJ2-7, with TRBD1 matching 8 bases. The trim removed 5 bases at V and 4 bases at J, leaving 10 bases unmatched. The CDR3 sequence is 15 residues long. Germline values: CDR1 SGHVS, CDR2 FQNEAQ.

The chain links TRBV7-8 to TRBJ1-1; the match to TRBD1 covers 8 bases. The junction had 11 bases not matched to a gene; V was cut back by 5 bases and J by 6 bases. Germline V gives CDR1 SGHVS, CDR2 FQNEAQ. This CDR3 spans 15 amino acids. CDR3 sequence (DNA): TGTGCCAGCAGCCTGTACCAGGGGGCGGCAGCTGAAGCTTTCTTT. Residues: CASSLYQGAAAEAFF.

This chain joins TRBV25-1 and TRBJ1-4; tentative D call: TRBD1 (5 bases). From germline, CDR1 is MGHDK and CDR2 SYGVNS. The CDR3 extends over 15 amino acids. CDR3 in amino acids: CASLGGDATNEKLFF. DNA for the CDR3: TGTGCAAGTCTTGGAGGGGATGCAACTAATGAAAAACTGTTTTTT.

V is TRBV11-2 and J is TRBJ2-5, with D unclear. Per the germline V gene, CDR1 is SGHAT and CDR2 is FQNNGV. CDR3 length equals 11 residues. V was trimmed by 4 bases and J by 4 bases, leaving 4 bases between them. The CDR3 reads CASSSLETQYF. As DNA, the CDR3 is TGTGCCAGCAGCTCCCTAGAGACCCAGTACTTC.

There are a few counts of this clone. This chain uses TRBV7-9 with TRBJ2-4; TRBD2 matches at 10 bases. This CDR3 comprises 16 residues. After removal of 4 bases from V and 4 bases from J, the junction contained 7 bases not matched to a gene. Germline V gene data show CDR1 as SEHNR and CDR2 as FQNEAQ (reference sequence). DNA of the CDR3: TGTGCCAGCAGCTATCTTCAAGCGGGGGGGAAAAACATTCAGTACTTC. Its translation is CASSYLQAGGKNIQYF.

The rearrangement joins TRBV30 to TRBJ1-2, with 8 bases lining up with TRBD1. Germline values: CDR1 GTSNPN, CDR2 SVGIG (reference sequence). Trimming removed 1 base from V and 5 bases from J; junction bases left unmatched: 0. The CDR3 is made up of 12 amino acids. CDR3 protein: CAWSGTGYGYTF. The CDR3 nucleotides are TGTGCCTGGAGTGGGACAGGGTATGGCTACACCTTC.

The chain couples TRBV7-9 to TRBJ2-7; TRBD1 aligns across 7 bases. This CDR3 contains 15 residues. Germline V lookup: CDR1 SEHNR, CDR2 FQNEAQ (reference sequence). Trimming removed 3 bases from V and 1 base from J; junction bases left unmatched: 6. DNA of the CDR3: TGTGCCAGCAGCTTGCCGGGACAGCGATCCTACGAGCAGTACTTC. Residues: CASSLPGQRSYEQYF.

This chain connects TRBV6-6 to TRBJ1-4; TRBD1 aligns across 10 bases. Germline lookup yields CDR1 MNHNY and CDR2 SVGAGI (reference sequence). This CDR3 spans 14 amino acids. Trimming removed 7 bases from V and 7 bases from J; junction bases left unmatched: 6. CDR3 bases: TGTGCCAGCACCAGACAGGGGGCGGCTGAAAAACTGTTTTTT. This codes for CASTRQGAAEKLFF.

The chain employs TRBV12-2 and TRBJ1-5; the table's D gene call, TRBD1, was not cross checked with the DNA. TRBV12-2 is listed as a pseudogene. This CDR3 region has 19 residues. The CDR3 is CASRLRQGCMLGAYQPQHF. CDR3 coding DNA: TGTGCAAGTCGCCTAAGACAGGGTTGTATGTTGGGGGCCTATCAGCCCCAGCATTTT.

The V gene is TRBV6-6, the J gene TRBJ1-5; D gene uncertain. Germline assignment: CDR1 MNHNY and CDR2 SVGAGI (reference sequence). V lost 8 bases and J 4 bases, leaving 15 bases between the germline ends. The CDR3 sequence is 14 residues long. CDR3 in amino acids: CASRGDELNQPQHF. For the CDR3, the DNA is TGTGCCAGCCGAGGCGACGAACTTAATCAGCCCCAGCATTTT.

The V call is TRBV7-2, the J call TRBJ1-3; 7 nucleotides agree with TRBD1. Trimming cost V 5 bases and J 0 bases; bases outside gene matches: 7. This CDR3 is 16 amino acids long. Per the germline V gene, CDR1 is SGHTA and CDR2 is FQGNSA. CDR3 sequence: CASSPPGQSSGNTIYF. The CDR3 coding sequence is TGTGCCAGCAGCCCGCCGGGACAGAGCTCTGGAAACACCATATATTTT.

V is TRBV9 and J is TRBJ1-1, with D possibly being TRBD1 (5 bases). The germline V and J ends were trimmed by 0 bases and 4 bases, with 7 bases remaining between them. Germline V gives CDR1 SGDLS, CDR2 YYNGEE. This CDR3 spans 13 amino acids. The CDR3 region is CASSVEGRTEAFF. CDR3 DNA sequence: TGTGCCAGCAGCGTAGAGGGGCGCACTGAAGCTTTCTTT.

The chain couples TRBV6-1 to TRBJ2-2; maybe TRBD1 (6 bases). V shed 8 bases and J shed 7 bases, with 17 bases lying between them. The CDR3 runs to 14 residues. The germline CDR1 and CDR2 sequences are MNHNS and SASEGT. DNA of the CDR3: TGTGCCAGCGTGGAACAGGGATTGGGCGGGGAGCTGTTTTTT. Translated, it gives CASVEQGLGGELFF.